This T cell receptor beta chain was profiled in a study of cytomegalovirus exposure and HLA in healthy donors. Sequencing was performed with immunoSEQ multiplex PCR; in TCRdb, only in-frame clones are kept and a portion is missing. The repertoire holds 80,000 to 100,000 clones, around 88% seen once, with 3.5% to 5% in the top ten. Concerning this clone: Its specificity is unknown.

The CDR3 contains 14 residues. V shed 3 bases, J shed 3 bases, and the junction held 7 bases outside the gene matches. Germline loops: CDR1 SQVTM, CDR2 ANQGSEA. Study findings and constraints: Cytomegalovirus-associated TCR beta chains were listed, numbering some 170.

Sequencing was done on a sample of PBMCs. The origin of this receptor is a woman between 25 and 40 years old in good health and CMV-seronegative. This chain connects TRBV29-1 to TRBJ2-7; 8 positions agree with TRBD1. The DNA of the CDR3 is TGCAGCGTTGACGGACAGGGTTCCAACTACGAGCAGTACTTC. Translation gives CSVDGQGSNYEQYF.